These 3 T cell receptor beta chains originate from one sample sequenced in a study of cytomegalovirus exposure and HLA in healthy donors. Both 60 Vbeta primers and 13 Jbeta primers went into the PCR. Libraries were prepared by immunoSEQ multiplex PCR; TCRdb keeps only in-frame clonotypes and omits some of them. Of some 130,000 clones listed, roughly 72% were seen once; the top ten hold approximately 7%. The specimen was PBMCs. These receptors all come from a male donor in good health and CMV-seronegative.

This chain joins TRBV10-3 and TRBJ2-2; 7 nucleotides align to TRBD1. From germline, CDR1 is ENHRY and CDR2 SYGVKD. V gave up 4 bases and J gave up 2 bases; unmatched junction bases: 7. This CDR3 has 16 residues. Here the CDR3 DNA reads TGTGCCATCAGTGGAGGACAGGACACAAACACCGGGGAGCTGTTTTTT. This gives the protein CAISGGQDTNTGELFF.

The chain has TRBV10-3 and TRBJ2-6; D is unresolved. The CDR3 runs to 16 residues. Trimming left V 4 bases short and J 0 bases short, with 10 bases between. Germline V gene lookup returns CDR1 ENHRY and CDR2 SYGVKD. This CDR3 is CAISGATNSGANVLTF. The CDR3 DNA reads as TGTGCCATCAGTGGCGCTACCAACTCTGGGGCCAACGTCCTGACTTTC.

The V and J genes are TRBV6-5 and TRBJ2-2; TRBD2 is a possible D gene (6 bases). Germline V gene data show CDR1 as MNHEY and CDR2 as SVGAGI. Trimming pared 2 bases from V and 8 bases from J, leaving 12 bases between. The CDR3 has 14 residues. CDR3 protein: CASSYRDWDGELFF. The CDR3 DNA reads TGTGCCAGCAGTTACCGGGACTGGGATGGGGAGCTGTTTTTT.